Listed here are 10 T cell receptor beta chains from one sample, sequenced in a study of blood T cell repertoires in COVID-19. The repertoire was sequenced with immunoSEQ multiplex PCR; TCRdb's copy has only in-frame clones and lacks some. The sample holds 50,000 to 80,000 clones, 88% seen once. The sample comprised peripheral blood. The origin of the receptors is an older woman with COVID-19, enrolled during active disease.

The chain is built from TRBV7-8 and TRBJ2-1, with D possibly being TRBD2 (6 bases). The CDR3 extends over 14 amino acids. From germline, CDR1 is SGHVS and CDR2 FQNEAQ. The germline V and J ends were trimmed by 3 bases and 4 bases, with 10 bases remaining between them. This CDR3 reads CASSFGGTYNEQFF. The DNA of the CDR3 is TGTGCCAGCAGCTTTGGTGGGACTTACAATGAGCAGTTCTTC. Looking up the rest from reference TRBV7-8 and TRBJ2-1 gives the full variable domain: GAGVSQSPRYKVAKRGQDVALRCDPISGHVSLFWYQQALGQGPEFLTYFQNEAQLDKSGLPSDRFFAERPEGSVSTLKIQRTQQEDSAVYLCASSFGGTYNEQFFGPGTRLTVL.

This clone appeared once. The V and J genes are TRBV29-1 and TRBJ1-5; TRBD1 might be the D (6 bases). The V end lost 5 bases, the J end lost 5 bases, and 13 bases lay between the germline ends. Germline lookup yields CDR1 SQVTM and CDR2 ANQGSEA. The CDR3 spans 13 residues. The CDR3 DNA follows: TGCAGCGTTATGGCAGGGGAGTATCAGCCCCAGCATTTT. Its translation: CSVMAGEYQPQHF.

This rearrangement joins TRBV27 to TRBJ2-5; TRBD2 matches 8 bases. Unmatched junction bases numbered 5, after V lost 3 bases and J lost 2 bases. The CDR3 consists of 15 residues. CDR1 is MNHEY and CDR2 is SMNVEV in the germline V gene (reference sequence). CDR3 nucleotides: TGTGCCAGCAGTTTGAGGACTAGCATACAAGAGACCCAGTACTTC. Its protein product is CASSLRTSIQETQYF.

The J gene is TRBJ2-7, the V gene TRBV28, with 7 bases matching TRBD2. Unmatched junction bases numbered 6, after V lost 5 bases and J lost 5 bases. Germline lookup yields CDR1 MDHEN and CDR2 SYDVKM. CDR3 length equals 13 residues. In DNA, the CDR3 is TGTGCCAGCAGTATAAGCGGGAAGCACGAGCAGTACTTC. Encoded protein: CASSISGKHEQYF.

This chain connects TRBV20-1 to TRBJ2-1, with D unresolved. Germline V gene sequence: CDR1 DFQATT, CDR2 SNEGSKA (reference sequence). With 3 bases removed from V and 5 bases from J, the gap between germline ends came to 11 bases. The CDR3 contains 13 residues. CDR3 protein: CSASFGTHNEQFF. The CDR3 nucleotides are TGCAGTGCTAGTTTCGGTACCCACAATGAGCAGTTCTTC.

This clone showed up just a few times. The chain recombines TRBV19 with TRBJ2-7, with 10 bases identical to TRBD2. The CDR3 sequence is 16 residues long. The ends lost 5 bases at V and 3 bases at J; junction bases unmatched: 10. Germline-derived CDR1 and CDR2 are LNHDA and SQIVND (reference sequence). CDR3 in DNA: TGTGCCAGTAGTCCTCTATCTAGCGGGAGTTTCTACGAGCAGTACTTC. Translating it yields CASSPLSSGSFYEQYF.

This sequence joins TRBV7-6 and TRBJ2-2; D is possibly TRBD2 (6 bases). The CDR3 contains 14 residues. V dropped 7 bases and J dropped 3 bases, with 12 bases sitting between them. Germline values: CDR1 SGHVS, CDR2 FNYEAQ. The CDR3 sequence: CASTPGDYTGELFF. In nucleotides, the CDR3 is TGTGCCAGCACCCCCGGGGACTACACCGGGGAGCTGTTTTTT.

This chain uses TRBV25-1 with TRBJ2-1; 9 positions agree with TRBD2. CDR1 is MGHDK and CDR2 is SYGVNS in the germline V gene. There are 16 residues in the CDR3. Germline trimming cut 5 bases from V and 8 bases from J; bases unmatched to any gene: 13. DNA for the CDR3: TGTGCCAGCAGTCGACCTAATAGCGGGAGAGGCGATGAGCAGTTCTTC. The encoded protein is CASSRPNSGRGDEQFF.

The chain recombines TRBV15 with TRBJ1-6, with 12 nucleotides matching TRBD1. The V gene's germline CDR1 is LNHNV and CDR2 YYDKDF (reference sequence). V was pared by 3 bases and J by 7 bases, with 4 bases of the junction left unmatched. The CDR3 spans 16 residues. This CDR3 is CATSRGQGADNSPLHF. Here the CDR3 DNA reads TGTGCCACCAGCAGGGGACAGGGGGCTGACAATTCACCCCTCCACTTT.

The CDR3: CASSEGQGLGPQHF. The CDR3 DNA sequence: TGTGCCAGCAGTGAGGGACAGGGCCTCGGGCCCCAGCATTTT. The V call is TRBV2, the J call TRBJ1-5, with 9 bases that match TRBD1. In germline, CDR1 is SNHLY, CDR2 FYNNEI. J gave up 9 bases and V 3 bases, and 6 bases lay outside the gene matches. The CDR3 is 14 amino acids.